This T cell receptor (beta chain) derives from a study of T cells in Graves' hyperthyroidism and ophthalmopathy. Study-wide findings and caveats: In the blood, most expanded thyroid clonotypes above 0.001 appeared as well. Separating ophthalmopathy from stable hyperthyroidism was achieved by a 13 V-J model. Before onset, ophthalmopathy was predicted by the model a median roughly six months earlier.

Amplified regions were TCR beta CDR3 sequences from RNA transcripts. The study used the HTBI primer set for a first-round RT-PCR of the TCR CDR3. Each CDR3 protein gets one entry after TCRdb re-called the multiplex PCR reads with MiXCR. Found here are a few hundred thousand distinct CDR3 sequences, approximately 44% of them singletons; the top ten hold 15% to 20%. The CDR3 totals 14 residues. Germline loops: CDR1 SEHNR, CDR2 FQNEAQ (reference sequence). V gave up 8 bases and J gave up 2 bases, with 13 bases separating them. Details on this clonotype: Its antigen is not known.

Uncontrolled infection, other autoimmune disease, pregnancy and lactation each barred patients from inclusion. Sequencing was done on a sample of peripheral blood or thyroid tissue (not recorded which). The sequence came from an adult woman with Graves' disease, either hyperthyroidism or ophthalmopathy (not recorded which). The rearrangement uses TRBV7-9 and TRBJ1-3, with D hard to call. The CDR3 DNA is TGTGCCAGCGCGTCGTCGAGGACTGGAAACACCATATATTTT. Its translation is CASASSRTGNTIYF.